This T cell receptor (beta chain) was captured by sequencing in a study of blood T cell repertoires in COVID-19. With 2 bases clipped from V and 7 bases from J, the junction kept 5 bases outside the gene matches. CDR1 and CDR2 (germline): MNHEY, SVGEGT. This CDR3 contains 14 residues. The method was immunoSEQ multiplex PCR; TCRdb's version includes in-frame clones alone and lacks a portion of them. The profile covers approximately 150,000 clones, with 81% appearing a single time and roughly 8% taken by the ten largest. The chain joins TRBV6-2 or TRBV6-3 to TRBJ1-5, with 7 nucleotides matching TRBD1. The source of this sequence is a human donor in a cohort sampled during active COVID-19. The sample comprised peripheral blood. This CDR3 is CASSYQGRGQPQHF. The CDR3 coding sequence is TGTGCCAGCAGTTACCAGGGCAGGGGGCAGCCCCAGCATTTT.